Each of the 19 T cell receptor beta chains below was sequenced from the same sample in a study of cytomegalovirus exposure and HLA in healthy donors. Profiled with immunoSEQ multiplex PCR; TCRdb holds only in-frame clones, not every one. The sample carries fewer than 200,000 clones, 85% recorded once. The sample comprised PBMCs. These receptors were obtained from a man younger than 35 in good health and CMV-seropositive.

This clone was counted between two and nine times. The V and J genes are TRBV19 and TRBJ2-5; the D gene is possibly TRBD2 (7 bases). The CDR3 length is 16 residues. The V end lost 5 bases, the J end lost 5 bases, and 21 bases lay between the germline ends. Per germline, CDR1 LNHDA and CDR2 SQIVND (reference sequence). Written as DNA, the CDR3 is TGTGCCAGTAGTTATTCGACGGGGGGCCAGGCGGAGACCCAGTACTTC. It translates to CASSYSTGGQAETQYF. The full variable domain, rest sourced from reference TRBV19 and TRBJ2-5, is DGGITQSPKYLFRKEGQNVTLSCEQNLNHDAMYWYRQDPGQGLRLIYYSQIVNDFQKGDIAEGYSVSREKKESFPLTVTSAQKNPTAFYLCASSYSTGGQAETQYFGPGTRLLVL.

The chain is built from TRBV27 and TRBJ2-7; 10 nucleotides line up with TRBD2. This CDR3 spans 16 amino acids. J gave up 1 base and V 5 bases, and 8 bases lay outside the gene matches. Germline V lookup: CDR1 MNHEY, CDR2 SMNVEV (reference sequence). The CDR3 DNA reads TGTGCCAGCAGTCCGGGGACTAGCGTCTTGTCCTACGAGCAGTACTTC. This sequence encodes CASSPGTSVLSYEQYF.

This clone was picked up one time. CDR3: CAWNLAASTDTQYF. The CDR3 nucleotides are TGTGCCTGGAACCTAGCGGCTAGCACAGATACGCAGTATTTT. V gene TRBV30 combines with J gene TRBJ2-3; 7 bases are a match to TRBD2. V trimming: 4 bases; J trimming: 0 bases; junction bases outside the gene matches: 4. The CDR3 is made up of 14 amino acids. In germline, CDR1 is GTSNPN, CDR2 SVGIG (reference sequence).

This clone was seen once. The chain uses TRBV7-8 and TRBJ2-7; the D gene is possibly TRBD2 (5 bases). This CDR3 region has 15 residues. Deletions cut 1 base from V and 7 bases from J, with 17 bases between. Germline CDR1 and CDR2: SGHVS and FQNEAQ. The CDR3 loop is CASSLETGTPGEQYF. The DNA of the CDR3 is TGTGCCAGCAGCTTAGAGACCGGAACGCCGGGGGAGCAGTACTTC.

The genes are TRBV6-5 and TRBJ2-3; D gene uncertain. The V end was cut by 10 bases, the J end by 2 bases, with 16 bases between. The CDR3 is 14 residues long. Per germline, CDR1 MNHEY and CDR2 SVGAGI. CDR3 DNA sequence: TGTGCCACCAAACCACTACACTCCACAGATACGCAGTATTTT. Translation gives CATKPLHSTDTQYF.

In this sample, this clone turned up once. The chain couples TRBV27 to TRBJ1-6; D call uncertain. The CDR3 consists of 13 residues. Trimming removed 5 bases from V and 5 bases from J, with 7 bases in between. Germline V gene lookup returns CDR1 MNHEY and CDR2 SMNVEV (reference sequence). The CDR3 sequence is CASSPINNSPLHF. In nucleotides, the CDR3 is TGTGCCAGCAGTCCTATCAATAATTCACCCCTCCACTTT.

J is TRBJ2-7 and V is TRBV28; D remains ambiguous. The CDR3 spans 14 residues. V was cut by 1 base and J by 3 bases, with 10 bases left in between. Germline V gene lookup returns CDR1 MDHEN and CDR2 SYDVKM. The CDR3 sequence: CASSLFNAHYEQYF. The DNA of the CDR3 is TGTGCCAGCAGTTTATTTAACGCACACTACGAGCAGTACTTC.

The chain links TRBV9 to TRBJ1-4; TRBD1 matches at 8 bases. Germline trimming cut 3 bases from V and 7 bases from J; bases unmatched to any gene: 8. The length of the CDR3 is 15 residues. Per germline, CDR1 SGDLS and CDR2 YYNGEE. The CDR3 sequence: CASSATDRGGEKLFF. As DNA, the CDR3 is TGTGCCAGCAGCGCCACAGACAGGGGTGGTGAAAAACTGTTTTTT.

This sequence joins TRBV9 and TRBJ1-2; 7 positions agree with TRBD1. Germline V lookup: CDR1 SGDLS, CDR2 YYNGEE. The trim removed 6 bases at V and 3 bases at J, leaving 8 bases unmatched. This CDR3 has 14 residues. The CDR3 region has the DNA TGTGCCAGCACCCGTGCGGGGACAGACTATGGCTACACCTTC. This gives the protein CASTRAGTDYGYTF.

With respect to this clone: One end of the junction fails to match germline, which may point to a read error. The rearrangement joins TRBV27 to TRBJ1-4; 7 positions agree with TRBD1. Germline V gene lookup returns CDR1 MNHEY and CDR2 SMNVEV (reference sequence). The CDR3 covers 16 residues. The CDR3 DNA follows: TGTGCCAGCGGACCCCACGGGACAGCAACGAATGAAAAACTGTTTTTT. Translated, it gives CASGPHGTATNEKLFF. Full variable domain (missing parts from reference TRBV27 and TRBJ1-4): EAQVTQNPRYLITVTGKKLTVTCSQNMNHEYMSWYRQDPGLGLRQIYYSMNVEVTDKGDVPEGYKVSRKEKRNFPLILESPSPNQTSLYFCASGPHGTATNEKLFFGSGTQLSVL.

The chain has TRBV4-1 and TRBJ2-1, with 9 positions matching TRBD2. After removal of 4 bases from V and 9 bases from J, the junction contained 13 bases not matched to a gene. CDR3 length: 16 amino acids. The germline CDR1 and CDR2 sequences are MGHRA and YSYEKL. The CDR3 sequence: CASSRTIAGVSLEQFF. In DNA, the CDR3 is TGCGCCAGCAGCCGCACTATAGCGGGAGTATCCCTTGAGCAGTTCTTC.

As concerns this clone: A much larger clonotype is one base distant, so this may be a read error. The chain combines TRBV5-6 with TRBJ2-1; 13 bases agree with TRBD2. This CDR3 is 16 amino acids long. CDR1 and CDR2 (germline): SGHDT, YYEEEE. V trimming: 4 bases; J trimming: 2 bases; junction bases outside the gene matches: 3. CDR3 sequence reads: CASSPGTSGTYNEQFF. In DNA, the CDR3 is TGTGCCAGCAGCCCGGGGACTAGCGGGACCTACAATGAGCAGTTCTTC.

This clone was seen a single time. The V and J genes are TRBV28 and TRBJ2-5; 11 nucleotides align to TRBD2. After removal of 3 bases from V and 6 bases from J, the junction contained 18 bases not matched to a gene. Germline-derived CDR1 and CDR2 are MDHEN and SYDVKM. The CDR3 sequence is 19 residues long. The CDR3 coding sequence is TGTGCCAGCAGTTTTCCCTCCACTGCTAGCGGGGGGAGTACGAAGACCCAGTACTTC. Protein sequence: CASSFPSTASGGSTKTQYF. Full variable domain (remainder filled in from reference TRBV28 and TRBJ2-5): DVKVTQSSRYLVKRTGEKVFLECVQDMDHENMFWYRQDPGLGLRLIYFSYDVKMKEKGDIPEGYSVSREKKERFSLILESASTNQTSMYLCASSFPSTASGGSTKTQYFGPGTRLLVL.

The sample holds a few counts of this clone. The chain uses TRBV9 and TRBJ2-5, with TRBD1 identical over 8 bases. Germline CDR1 SGDLS, CDR2 YYNGEE. This CDR3 has 16 residues. J was trimmed by 0 bases and V by 0 bases; bases with no gene match: 4. The CDR3 DNA is TGTGCCAGCAGCGTAGCAGGGACAGGCCACCAAGAGACCCAGTACTTC. Translating it yields CASSVAGTGHQETQYF. The entire variable domain, with the rest obtained from reference TRBV9 and TRBJ2-5, is as follows: DSGVTQTPKHLITATGQRVTLRCSPRSGDLSVYWYQQSLDQGLQFLIQYYNGEERAKGNILERFSAQQFPDLHSELNLSSLELGDSALYFCASSVAGTGHQETQYFGPGTRLLVL.

This clone was seen a handful of times. A much larger clone sits a single nucleotide away, making a read error possible. The chain has TRBV5-6 and TRBJ1-1; no reliable D call. The CDR3 runs to 13 residues. V lost 2 bases, J lost 1 base, and 6 bases lay in between. Germline lookup yields CDR1 SGHDT and CDR2 YYEEEE. The CDR3 reads CASSLDTNTEAFF. CDR3 sequence (DNA): TGTGCCAGCAGCTTAGACACGAACACTGAAGCTTTCTTT.

The gene calls are TRBV27 and TRBJ1-3; perhaps TRBD1 as D (6 bases). The CDR3 has 15 residues. Trimming left V 8 bases short and J 4 bases short, with 18 bases between. In germline, CDR1 is MNHEY, CDR2 SMNVEV (reference sequence). In DNA form, the CDR3 reads TGTGCCAGCGGCCCCGGGGGGGCAAGGGGAAACACCATATATTTT. This encodes CASGPGGARGNTIYF.

V usage is TRBV18 and J usage is TRBJ1-2; D gene ambiguous. Per germline, CDR1 KGHSH and CDR2 LQKENI. The V gene lost 0 bases and the J gene lost 7 bases, with 9 bases spanning the gap. There are 13 residues in the CDR3. In DNA, the CDR3 is TGTGCCAGCTCACCACCGGTAATCAGTGGCTACACCTTC. As protein: CASSPPVISGYTF.

In this sample, this clone turned up a few times. The J gene is TRBJ1-1, the V gene TRBV19; D is undetermined. Germline values: CDR1 LNHDA, CDR2 SQIVND (reference sequence). CDR3 length: 13 residues. V was pared by 5 bases and J by 2 bases, with 9 bases between. CDR3 nucleotide sequence: TGTGCCAGTAGTGAGGGCCGCAACACTGAAGCTTTCTTT. Translation: CASSEGRNTEAFF.

This clone was found once. The rearrangement links TRBV4-1 to TRBJ2-1; 7 nucleotides agree with TRBD2. V dropped 7 bases and J dropped 7; count of bases not matched to a gene: 1. CDR3 size: 11 residues. The germline gives CDR1 MGHRA, CDR2 YSYEKL. The CDR3 spells CASNSGNEQFF. The CDR3 coding sequence is TGCGCCAGCAATAGCGGGAATGAGCAGTTCTTC.